The 11 T cell receptor beta chains listed next were all sequenced from one sample in a study of CD4 T cells in relation to SARS-CoV-2 and coronaviruses. This table comes from immunoSEQ multiplex PCR, and its TCRdb copy is limited to in-frame clones, with some not included. In the table there are about 23,000 clones, roughly four fifths of which are singletons. No antigen has been assigned to these receptors. The unexposed donors gave CD4+ T cells in about 2010-2019, prior to COVID-19. Isolation of CD4+ T cells took place after around eleven days in culture. Material: CD4+ T cells from PBMCs, cultured in vitro. The receptors were gathered from a human donor in good health.

The chain joins TRBV6-6 to TRBJ2-1; 8 bases align to TRBD2. The V and J ends lost 2 bases and 8 bases, in that order; junction bases with no gene match: 8. CDR1 is MNHNY and CDR2 is SVGAGI in the germline V gene (reference sequence). The CDR3 loop spans 15 amino acids. The CDR3 is CASSYGSGGPDEQFF. CDR3 coding DNA: TGTGCCAGCAGTTACGGTTCGGGAGGGCCTGATGAGCAGTTCTTC.

V usage is TRBV5-1 and J usage is TRBJ1-2; D remains unclear. This CDR3 contains 11 residues. Germline lookup yields CDR1 SGHRS and CDR2 YFSETQ. V lost 4 bases and J 8 bases, leaving 9 bases between the germline ends. The CDR3 here is CASSAATGYTF. CDR3 coding DNA: TGCGCCAGCAGCGCGGCGACCGGCTACACCTTC.

This clone has just one count. The chain links TRBV19 to TRBJ2-1, with a tentative D call TRBD2 (6 bases). In germline, CDR1 is LNHDA, CDR2 SQIVND (reference sequence). V lost 6 bases, J lost 0 bases, and 6 bases lay in between. The CDR3 runs to 13 residues. The CDR3 DNA reads TGTGCCAGTAGCGGGAGCTCCTACAATGAGCAGTTCTTC. It translates to CASSGSSYNEQFF.

V usage is TRBV6-6 and J usage is TRBJ1-1; tentative D call: TRBD1 (5 bases). Germline V gives CDR1 MNHNY, CDR2 SVGAGI (reference sequence). Deletions cut 5 bases from V and 0 bases from J, with 13 bases between. The CDR3 length is 15 residues. CDR3 coding DNA: TGTGCCAGCAGTCACCGGACGGACATGAACACTGAAGCTTTCTTT. Translated, it gives CASSHRTDMNTEAFF.

The genes are TRBV3-1 (or the pseudogene TRBV3-2) and TRBJ2-2; D is perhaps TRBD1 (6 bases). The CDR3 extends over 14 amino acids. V was shortened by 2 bases and J by 8 bases, with 12 bases between the two germline ends. Germline CDR1 and CDR2: LGHDT and YNNKEL (reference sequence). CDR3 sequence reads: CASSQTGYMGELFF. In DNA form, the CDR3 reads TGTGCCAGCAGCCAAACAGGGTATATGGGGGAGCTGTTTTTT.

The V call is TRBV7-2, the J call TRBJ2-1; 13 positions match TRBD2. This CDR3 is built from 17 residues. J was trimmed by 4 bases and V by 5 bases; bases with no gene match: 8. The germline V gene encodes CDR1 SGHTA and CDR2 FQGNSA. The CDR3 spells CASSTPRLAGGYNEQFF. In DNA, the CDR3 is TGTGCCAGCAGCACACCCCGACTAGCGGGGGGTTACAATGAGCAGTTCTTC.

The chain joins TRBV7-8 to TRBJ2-7, with D perhaps matching TRBD2 (7 bases). Germline V gene lookup returns CDR1 SGHVS and CDR2 FQNEAQ. Trimming removed 0 bases from V and 0 bases from J, with 12 bases in between. The CDR3 is 16 residues long. CDR3 residues: CASSLALGGASYEQYF. CDR3 DNA sequence: TGTGCCAGCAGCTTAGCGCTTGGGGGGGCCTCCTACGAGCAGTACTTC.

This clone was found a few times. V and J are TRBV28 and TRBJ1-4, with TRBD1 identical over 11 bases. Germline CDR1 and CDR2: MDHEN and SYDVKM. The CDR3 totals 16 residues. J gave up 7 bases and V 5 bases, and 9 bases lay outside the gene matches. DNA of the CDR3: TGTGCCAGCAGTGGACAGGGGGCGCCGAAGCGTGAAAAACTGTTTTTT. Encoded protein: CASSGQGAPKREKLFF. The entire variable domain, with the rest obtained from reference TRBV28 and TRBJ1-4, is as follows: DVKVTQSSRYLVKRTGEKVFLECVQDMDHENMFWYRQDPGLGLRLIYFSYDVKMKEKGDIPEGYSVSREKKERFSLILESASTNQTSMYLCASSGQGAPKREKLFFGSGTQLSVL.

This rearrangement joins TRBV5-8 to TRBJ1-1; D is ambiguous. Trimming pared 4 bases from V and 0 bases from J, leaving 10 bases between. Germline V gene lookup returns CDR1 SGHTS and CDR2 YDEGEE. The CDR3 covers 14 residues. The CDR3 coding sequence is TGTGCCAGCAGCGCGAGGGTGATGAACACTGAAGCTTTCTTT. Amino acid sequence: CASSARVMNTEAFF.

J is TRBJ2-6 and V is TRBV5-5, with 11 bases identical to TRBD1. The CDR3 totals 18 residues. V was pared by 1 base and J by 2 bases, with 5 bases of the junction left unmatched. Germline CDR1 and CDR2: SGHKS and YYEKEE (reference sequence). The CDR3 DNA reads TGTGCCAGCAGCTTGATGAGGACAGGGGGCCCTGGGGCCAACGTCCTGACTTTC. Encoded protein: CASSLMRTGGPGANVLTF.

This clone was counted once. The chain uses TRBV6-2 or TRBV6-3 and TRBJ2-1, with 7 positions matching TRBD2. CDR1 MNHEY and CDR2 SVGEGT come from the germline V gene. The CDR3 is made up of 16 amino acids. V gave up 1 base and J gave up 2 bases; unmatched junction bases: 5. CDR3 sequence (DNA): TGTGCCAGCAGTTACTACGGGAGGTTGACCTACAATGAGCAGTTCTTC. It specifies CASSYYGRLTYNEQFF.